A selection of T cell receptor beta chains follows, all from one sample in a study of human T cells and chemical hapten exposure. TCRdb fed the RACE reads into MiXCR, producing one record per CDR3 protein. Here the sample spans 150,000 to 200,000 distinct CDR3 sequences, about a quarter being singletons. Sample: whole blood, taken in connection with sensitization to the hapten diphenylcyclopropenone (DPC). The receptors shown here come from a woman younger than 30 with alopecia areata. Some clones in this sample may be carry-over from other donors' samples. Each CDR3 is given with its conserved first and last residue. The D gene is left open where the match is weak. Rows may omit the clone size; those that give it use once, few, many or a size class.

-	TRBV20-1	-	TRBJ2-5	TGCAGTGCCAGCCAAACAGAGACCCAGTACTTC	CSASQTETQYF
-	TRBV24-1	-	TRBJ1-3	TGTGCCACCAGTGCCACTGGAAACACCATATATTTT	CATSATGNTIYF
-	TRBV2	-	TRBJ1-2	TGTGCCAGCAGTGAACCCGAGAACTATGGCTACACCTTC	CASSEPENYGYTF
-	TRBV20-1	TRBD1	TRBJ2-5	TGCAGTGCCACCGGGACAGGGGGTAAAGAGACCCGGTACTTC	CSATGTGGKETRYF
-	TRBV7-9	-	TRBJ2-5	TGTGCCAGCAGCTTAGCGTCGGGAGAGACCCAGTACTTC	CASSLASGETQYF
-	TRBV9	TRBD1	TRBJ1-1	TGTGCCAGCAATCGACAGGGCCAGGGCACTGAAGCTTTCTTT	CASNRQGQGTEAFF
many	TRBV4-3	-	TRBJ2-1	TGCGCCAGCTCACCGAGGACGTACTCCTACAATGAGCAGTTCTTC	CASSPRTYSYNEQFF
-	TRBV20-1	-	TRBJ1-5	TGCAGTGCTAGGGGACTGGAATCTTCTAGCAATCAGCCCCAGCATTTT	CSARGLESSSNQPQHF
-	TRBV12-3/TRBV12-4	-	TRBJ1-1	TGTGCCAGCAGCCAATCGACAGTTGAAGCTTTCTTT	CASSQSTVEAFF
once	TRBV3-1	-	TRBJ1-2	TGTGCCAGCAGCCAAGTGGCGGAGGACTTAGGCGGCTACACCTTC	CASSQVAEDLGGYTF
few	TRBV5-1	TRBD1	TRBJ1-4	TGCGCCAGCAGCTTGGAGAGGGGGCGGCTGTTTTTT	CASSLERGRLFF
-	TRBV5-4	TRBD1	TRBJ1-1	TGTGCCAGCAGGGGGGGGACAGGGAACACTGAAGCTTTCTTT	CASRGGTGNTEAFF
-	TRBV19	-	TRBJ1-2	TGTGCCAGTAACGAACCTCGGACGGAGTATGGCTACACCTTC	CASNEPRTEYGYTF
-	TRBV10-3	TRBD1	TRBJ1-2	TGTGCCATCAGTGACTTACAGGGGGCCTATGGCTACACCTTC	CAISDLQGAYGYTF
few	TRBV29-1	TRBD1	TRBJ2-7	TGCAGCGTTCAAAAGGCAGGGGGATTCGACGAGCAGTACTTC	CSVQKAGGFDEQYF
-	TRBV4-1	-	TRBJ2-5	TGCGCCAGCAGCCAAGCGTTGCTAGCTGGAGGTGAGACCCAGTACTTC	CASSQALLAGGETQYF
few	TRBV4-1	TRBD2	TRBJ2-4	TGCGCCAGCAGCCAACCGACACGGGGGGAGGCCAAAAACATTCAGTACTTC	CASSQPTRGEAKNIQYF
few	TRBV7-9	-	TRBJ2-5	TGTGCCAGCAGCCTCTCCTCCCATGAGACCCAGTACTTC	CASSLSSHETQYF
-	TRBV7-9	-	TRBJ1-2	TGTGCCAGCAACACAGTCTATGGCTACACCTTC	CASNTVYGYTF
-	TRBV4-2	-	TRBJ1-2	TGTGCCAGCAGCCAAGAGGGCCGCGTCTCTAACTATGGCTACACCTTC	CASSQEGRVSNYGYTF
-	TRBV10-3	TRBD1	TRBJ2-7	TGTGCCGTTCGGGGACAGCTAGACTACGAGCAGTACTTC	CAVRGQLDYEQYF
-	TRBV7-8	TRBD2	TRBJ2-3	TGTGCCAGCAGCTCACATCGACTAGCGGTTACCACAGATACGCAGTATTTT	CASSSHRLAVTTDTQYF